This T cell receptor (beta chain) is from a study of cytomegalovirus exposure and HLA in healthy donors. The germline gives CDR1 SQVTM, CDR2 ANQGSEA. The CDR3 contains 18 residues. With 5 bases clipped from V and 0 bases from J, the junction kept 14 bases outside the gene matches. Findings and caveats of the study: For most TCR sequences rarity was the rule, although some public TCRs occurred in many donors. According to a subsequent analysis, TCR clusters identified in the first cohort showed a tendency to co-occur across the 110 or so validation repertoires. As confirmed in vitro, a few CMV-associated chains were specific for CMV antigens.

Profiled with immunoSEQ multiplex PCR; TCRdb holds only in-frame clones, not every one. The table lists roughly 120,000 clones, over 75% of them singletons. As concerns this clone: Its antigen is not identified.

The receptor was derived from a woman in her thirties in good health and CMV-seronegative. Sequencing used PBMCs. This chain links TRBV29-1 with TRBJ2-1; 9 bases align to TRBD1. In DNA form, the CDR3 reads TGCAGCGTTATTCCGGGACAGGGTCTGGGAAGCTCCTACAATGAGCAGTTCTTC. Translation gives CSVIPGQGLGSSYNEQFF.